This T cell receptor (beta chain) appears in the sequencing data of a study of regulatory T cells in long-lasting Graves disease. Study-wide background: Antithyroid drugs had been taken by newly diagnosed Graves' patients for under 3 months.

This CDR3 has 13 amino acids. Trimming stripped 10 bases from V and 5 bases from J, with 15 bases between. Germline V gives CDR1 MNHEY, CDR2 SMNVEV (reference sequence). A note on this clonotype: Its antigen is unknown.

Investigators prepared the TCR beta libraries by applying iRepertoire HTBI primers and Arm-PCR of CDR3 regions. TCRdb passed the multiplex PCR reads through MiXCR, listing each CDR3 protein once. The data hold 200,000 to 250,000 distinct CDR3 sequences, with around 16% observed a single time. Documented time point: newly diagnosed GD, antithyroid drugs for less than 3 months. The TCR library was prepared using RNA isolated from PBMCs. The study, taken as a whole, reports: Sample size, which was small, may have reduced accuracy. TRBV28 was favored in persistent disease, as were TRBJ1-2 and TRBJ2-5.

V and J are TRBV27 and TRBJ2-1; possibly TRBD1 for D (6 bases). This TCR derives from a female donor with Graves disease. The sequencing used peripheral blood mononuclear cells (PBMCs), collected at new diagnosis, from a patient treated with antithyroid drugs. The CDR3 sequence is CATRNRVNNEQFF. CDR3 in DNA: TGTGCCACCCGAAACAGGGTTAACAATGAGCAGTTCTTC.